What follows is one T cell receptor (beta chain) and its context. Its antigen is not identified. Germline V gene data show CDR1 as LNHDA and CDR2 as SQIVND (reference sequence). V gave up 2 bases and J gave up 3 bases; unmatched junction bases: 3. The CDR3 length is 14 residues. The sample is drawn from a study of cytomegalovirus exposure and HLA in healthy donors. Study-wide results and caveats: Earlier results showed most TCR beta V segments being productive about 87% or about 30% of the time. There were under 200 TCR beta chains listed as cytomegalovirus-associated. In vitro data verified a few CMV-associated chains as specific for CMV antigens.

This PCR relied on a set of 60 Vbeta primers and 13 Jbeta primers. The data were produced by immunoSEQ multiplex PCR, yet TCRdb's version contains in-frame clones alone and is incomplete. The sample table includes over 100,000 clones. This chain links TRBV19 with TRBJ2-7, with 8 bases identical to TRBD1. Material for sequencing was PBMCs. This TCR came from a man between 40 and 49 years old in good health and CMV-seropositive. The CDR3 DNA reads as TGTGCCAGTAGTATACGACAGGGGCACTACGAGCAGTACTTC. Translating it yields CASSIRQGHYEQYF.